The 9 T cell receptor beta chains below were found in one sample sequenced in a study of blood T cell repertoires in COVID-19. TCRdb's copy holds only in-frame clones and misses some; the assay was immunoSEQ multiplex PCR. The profile shows roughly 60,000 clones, about 80% of them singletons. The material sequenced was peripheral blood. Source of these receptors: a man aged 50-59 years with COVID-19, enrolled during active disease.

The rearrangement uses TRBV5-1 and TRBJ1-1, with D possibly being TRBD1 (6 bases). The CDR3 length is 15 residues. Between the trimmed V and J ends, which lost 1 base and 3 bases, there was a span of 13 bases. CDR1 and CDR2 (germline): SGHRS, YFSETQ. CDR3 sequence (DNA): TGCGCCAGCAGCTTGACCGACAGGAGCTACACTGAAGCTTTCTTT. This translates into CASSLTDRSYTEAFF.

This rearrangement joins TRBV5-1 to TRBJ2-1, with D perhaps matching TRBD1 (6 bases). Germline V gene data show CDR1 as SGHRS and CDR2 as YFSETQ. The CDR3 length is 16 residues. Trimming took off 1 base at V and 7 bases at J, with 18 bases between the two ends. CDR3 nucleotide sequence: TGCGCCAGCAGCTTGTGGGGGACACCCTCGGAAAATGAGCAGTTCTTC. This encodes CASSLWGTPSENEQFF.

The chain is built from TRBV20-1 and TRBJ2-7, with D perhaps matching TRBD2 (6 bases). Trimming left V 5 bases short and J 1 base short, with 15 bases between. The germline V gene has CDR1 DFQATT and CDR2 SNEGSKA (reference sequence). The CDR3 is 14 residues long. The CDR3 coding sequence is TGCAGTGCTCGTGACACGGGAGAGTCCTACGAGCAGTACTTC. Translated, it gives CSARDTGESYEQYF.

Only a few counts were recorded for this clone. This chain links TRBV5-6 with TRBJ1-6; no clear D. The CDR3 sequence is 17 residues long. V lost 0 bases to trimming and J lost 5 bases, with 15 bases between them. Germline V gene sequence: CDR1 SGHDT, CDR2 YYEEEE. The CDR3 nucleotides read TGTGCCAGCAGCTTGGACGCACCGGGGAGGAATAATTCACCCCTCCACTTT. This encodes CASSLDAPGRNNSPLHF.

V is TRBV13 and J is TRBJ1-3; D is undetermined. This CDR3 has 13 residues. Per the germline V gene, CDR1 is PRHDT and CDR2 is FYEKMQ (reference sequence). V was cut by 3 bases and J by 4 bases, with 7 bases left in between. The DNA for the CDR3 is TGTGCCAGCAGCTTTGCCCAGGGAAACACCATATATTTT. This gives the protein CASSFAQGNTIYF.

This sequence joins TRBV19 and TRBJ1-2, with D maybe TRBD1 (5 bases). Trimming removed 5 bases from V and 6 bases from J, with 16 bases in between. The CDR3 length is 14 residues. The germline CDR1 and CDR2 sequences are LNHDA and SQIVND (reference sequence). The CDR3 bases are TGTGCCAGTAGTCCCCCCCAGGGCCGGGATGGCTACACCTTC. Translated, it gives CASSPPQGRDGYTF.

The chain combines TRBV10-3 with TRBJ2-3; a possible D gene is TRBD1 (6 bases). CDR3 length equals 14 residues. Germline V gene sequence: CDR1 ENHRY, CDR2 SYGVKD. V dropped 6 bases and J dropped 5 bases, with 15 bases sitting between them. CDR3 nucleotide sequence: TGTGCCATCAGCTTCGGACAGTCCGGAGATACGCAGTATTTT. It yields the protein CAISFGQSGDTQYF.

The gene calls are TRBV18 and TRBJ2-7; TRBD1 matches 8 bases. Germline V gene data show CDR1 as KGHSH and CDR2 as LQKENI. V shed 3 bases, J shed 6 bases, and the junction held 10 bases outside the gene matches. The CDR3 length is 15 residues. The DNA of the CDR3 is TGTGCCAGCTCACCCGATTCACAGGGGGGCGGCGAGCAGTACTTC. Residues: CASSPDSQGGGEQYF.

The chain combines TRBV28 with TRBJ2-3; 11 bases are shared with TRBD2. V gave up 4 bases and J gave up 9 bases; unmatched junction bases: 9. CDR3 size: 15 residues. Germline lookup yields CDR1 MDHEN and CDR2 SYDVKM. For the CDR3, the DNA is TGTGCCAGCAGTTCCATAGCGGGAGGGCCGGTGACGCAGTATTTT. Protein product: CASSSIAGGPVTQYF. Looking up the rest from reference TRBV28 and TRBJ2-3 gives the full variable domain: DVKVTQSSRYLVKRTGEKVFLECVQDMDHENMFWYRQDPGLGLRLIYFSYDVKMKEKGDIPEGYSVSREKKERFSLILESASTNQTSMYLCASSSIAGGPVTQYFGPGTRLTVL.